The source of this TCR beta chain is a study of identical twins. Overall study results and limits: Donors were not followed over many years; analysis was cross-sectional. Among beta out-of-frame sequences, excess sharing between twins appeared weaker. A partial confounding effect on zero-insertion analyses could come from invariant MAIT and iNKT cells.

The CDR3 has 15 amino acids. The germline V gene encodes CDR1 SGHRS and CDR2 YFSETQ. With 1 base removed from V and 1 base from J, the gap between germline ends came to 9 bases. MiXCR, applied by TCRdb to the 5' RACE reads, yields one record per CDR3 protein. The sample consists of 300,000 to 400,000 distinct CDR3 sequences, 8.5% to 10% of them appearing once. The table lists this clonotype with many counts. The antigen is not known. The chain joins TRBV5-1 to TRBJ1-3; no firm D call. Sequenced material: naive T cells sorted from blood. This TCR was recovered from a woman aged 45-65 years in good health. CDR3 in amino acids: CASSLTSGSGNTIYF. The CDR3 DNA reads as TGCGCCAGCAGCTTGACATCAGGTTCTGGAAACACCATATATTTT.